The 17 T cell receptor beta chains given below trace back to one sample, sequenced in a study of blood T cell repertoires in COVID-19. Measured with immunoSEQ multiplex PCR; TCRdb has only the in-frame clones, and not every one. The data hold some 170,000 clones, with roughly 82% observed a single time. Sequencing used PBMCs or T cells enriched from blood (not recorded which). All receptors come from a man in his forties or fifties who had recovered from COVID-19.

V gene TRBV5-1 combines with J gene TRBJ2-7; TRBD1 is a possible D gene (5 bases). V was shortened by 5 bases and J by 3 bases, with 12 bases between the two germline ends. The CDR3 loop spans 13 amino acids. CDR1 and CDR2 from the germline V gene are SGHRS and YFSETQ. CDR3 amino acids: CASRGAGFYEQYF. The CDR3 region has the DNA TGCGCCAGCAGAGGGGCAGGGTTCTACGAGCAGTACTTC.

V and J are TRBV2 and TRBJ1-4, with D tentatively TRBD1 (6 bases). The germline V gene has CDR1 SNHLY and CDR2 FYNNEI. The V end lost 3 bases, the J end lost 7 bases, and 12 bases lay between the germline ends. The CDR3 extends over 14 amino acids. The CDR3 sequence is CASSDHRVAEKLFF. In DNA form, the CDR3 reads TGTGCCAGCAGTGACCACAGGGTCGCTGAAAAACTGTTTTTT.

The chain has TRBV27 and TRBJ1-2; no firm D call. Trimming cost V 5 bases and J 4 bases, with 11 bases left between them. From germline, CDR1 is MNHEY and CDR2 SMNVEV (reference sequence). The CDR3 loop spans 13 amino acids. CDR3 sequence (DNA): TGTGCCAGCAGTCGGTCTCGTGGCTATGGCTACACCTTC. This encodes CASSRSRGYGYTF.

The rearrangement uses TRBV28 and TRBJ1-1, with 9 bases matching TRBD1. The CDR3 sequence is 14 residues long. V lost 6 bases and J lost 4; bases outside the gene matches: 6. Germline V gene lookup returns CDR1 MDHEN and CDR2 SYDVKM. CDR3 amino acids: CASSPGTGPTEAFF. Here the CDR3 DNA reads TGTGCCAGCAGCCCCGGGACAGGGCCCACTGAAGCTTTCTTT.

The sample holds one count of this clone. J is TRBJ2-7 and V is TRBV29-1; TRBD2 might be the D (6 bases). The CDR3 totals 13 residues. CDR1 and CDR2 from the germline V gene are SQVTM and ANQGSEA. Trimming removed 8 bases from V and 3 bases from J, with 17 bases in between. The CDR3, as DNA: TGCAGCAGAAGGGACTCCTACTACTACGAGCAGTACTTC. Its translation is CSRRDSYYYEQYF.

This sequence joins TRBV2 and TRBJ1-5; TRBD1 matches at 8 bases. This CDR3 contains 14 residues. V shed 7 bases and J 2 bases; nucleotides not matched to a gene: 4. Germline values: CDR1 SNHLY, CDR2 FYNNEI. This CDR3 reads CASNRGQGNQPQHF. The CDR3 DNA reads TGTGCCAGCAATAGGGGACAGGGCAATCAGCCCCAGCATTTT. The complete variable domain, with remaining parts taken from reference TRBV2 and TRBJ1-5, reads EPEVTQTPSHQVTQMGQEVILRCVPISNHLYFYWYRQILGQKVEFLVSFYNNEISEKSEIFDDQFSVERPDGSNFTLKIRSTKLEDSAMYFCASNRGQGNQPQHFGDGTRLSIL.

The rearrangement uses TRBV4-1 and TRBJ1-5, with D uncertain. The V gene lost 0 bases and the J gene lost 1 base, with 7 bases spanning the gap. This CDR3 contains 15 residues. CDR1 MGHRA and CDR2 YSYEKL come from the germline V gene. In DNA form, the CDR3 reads TGCGCCAGCAGCCAAGAAAAGCGGAGCAATCAGCCCCAGCATTTT. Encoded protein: CASSQEKRSNQPQHF.

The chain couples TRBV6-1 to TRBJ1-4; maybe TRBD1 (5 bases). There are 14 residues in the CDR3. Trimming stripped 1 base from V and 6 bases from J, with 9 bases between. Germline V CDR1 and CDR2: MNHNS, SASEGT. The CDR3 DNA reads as TGTGCCAGCAGTGAAGGGGGCGCGGATGAAAAACTGTTTTTT. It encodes CASSEGGADEKLFF.

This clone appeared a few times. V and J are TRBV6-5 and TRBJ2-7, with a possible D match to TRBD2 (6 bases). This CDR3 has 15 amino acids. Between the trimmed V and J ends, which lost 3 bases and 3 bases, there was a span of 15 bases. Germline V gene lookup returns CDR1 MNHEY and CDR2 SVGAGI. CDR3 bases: TGTGCCAGCAGTTATGGGGGGATTGGAGTCTACGAGCAGTACTTC. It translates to CASSYGGIGVYEQYF.

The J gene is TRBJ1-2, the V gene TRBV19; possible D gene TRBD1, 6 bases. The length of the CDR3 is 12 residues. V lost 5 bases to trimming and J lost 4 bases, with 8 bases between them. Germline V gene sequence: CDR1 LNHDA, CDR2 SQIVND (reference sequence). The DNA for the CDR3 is TGTGCCAGTAGTGCACAGGGCTATGGCTACACCTTC. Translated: CASSAQGYGYTF.

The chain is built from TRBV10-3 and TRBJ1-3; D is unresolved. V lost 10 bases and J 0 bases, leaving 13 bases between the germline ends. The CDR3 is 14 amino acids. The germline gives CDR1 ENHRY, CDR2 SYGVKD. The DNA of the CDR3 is TGTGCCACCCGCGCGGATATCTCTGGAAACACCATATATTTT. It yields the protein CATRADISGNTIYF.

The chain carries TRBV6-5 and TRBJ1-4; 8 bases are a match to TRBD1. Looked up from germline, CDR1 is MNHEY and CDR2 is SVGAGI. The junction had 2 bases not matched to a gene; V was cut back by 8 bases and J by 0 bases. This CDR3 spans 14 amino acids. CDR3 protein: CASRTGSTNEKLFF. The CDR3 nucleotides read TGTGCCAGCCGGACAGGGTCAACTAATGAAAAACTGTTTTTT.

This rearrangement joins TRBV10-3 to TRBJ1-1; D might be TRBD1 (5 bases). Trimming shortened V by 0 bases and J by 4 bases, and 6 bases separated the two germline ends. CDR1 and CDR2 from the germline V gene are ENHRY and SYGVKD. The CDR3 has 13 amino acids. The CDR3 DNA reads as TGTGCCATCAGTGAGTCGGGGGGCACTGAAGCTTTCTTT. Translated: CAISESGGTEAFF.

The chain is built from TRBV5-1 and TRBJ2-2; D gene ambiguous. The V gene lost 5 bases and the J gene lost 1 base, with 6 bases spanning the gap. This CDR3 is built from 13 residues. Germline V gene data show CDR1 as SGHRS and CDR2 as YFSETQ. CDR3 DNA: TGCGCCAGCAGGCAACAGAACACCGGGGAGCTGTTTTTT. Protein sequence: CASRQQNTGELFF.

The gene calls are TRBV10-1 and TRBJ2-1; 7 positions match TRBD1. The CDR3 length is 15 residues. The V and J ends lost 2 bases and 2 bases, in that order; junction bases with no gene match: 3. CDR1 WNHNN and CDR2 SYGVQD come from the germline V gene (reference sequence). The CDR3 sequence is CASSEGQAPYNEQFF. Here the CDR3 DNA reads TGCGCCAGCAGTGAGGGACAGGCGCCCTACAATGAGCAGTTCTTC.

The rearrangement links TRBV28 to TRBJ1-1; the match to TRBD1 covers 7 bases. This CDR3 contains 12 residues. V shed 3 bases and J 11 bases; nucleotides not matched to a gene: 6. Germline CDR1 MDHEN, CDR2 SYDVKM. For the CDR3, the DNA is TGTGCCAGCAGTTTGTTCAGGGGGTATGCTTTCTTT. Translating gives CASSLFRGYAFF.

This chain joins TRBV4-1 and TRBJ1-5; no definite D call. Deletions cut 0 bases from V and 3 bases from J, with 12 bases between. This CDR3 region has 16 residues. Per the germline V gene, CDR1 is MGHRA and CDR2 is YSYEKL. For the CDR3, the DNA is TGCGCCAGCAGCCAAGATGCAAGTCTACTCAATCAGCCCCAGCATTTT. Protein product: CASSQDASLLNQPQHF.